The following is a T cell receptor beta chain sequence with its context. Antigen: not known. Combining a sample-barcoded 5' primer with a J-beta primer mix, a second PCR ran for about 7 to 11 cycles. With 12 random nucleotides, a template-switch adaptor tagged each individual cDNA molecule. From the 5' RACE reads, TCRdb called clonotypes with MiXCR, one entry per CDR3 protein. The sample consists of just under 750,000 distinct CDR3 sequences, approximately 22% of them appearing once. Trimming shortened V by 5 bases and J by 5 bases, and 9 bases separated the two germline ends. Germline V gives CDR1 SGHTA, CDR2 FQGTGA. This CDR3 has 13 residues. This record belongs to a study of blood T cells in healthy people across ages. Findings of the study overall: TCR beta diversity correlated strongly with naive T cell percentage.

The draw of peripheral blood yielded roughly 9.1 milliliters from each donor. Each sample yielded at least 6 micrograms of PBMC total RNA. The clonotype was recovered from a man aged 65 to 79 in good health. J is TRBJ2-2 and V is TRBV7-3, with D uncertain. Sequencing used blood. CDR3 sequence (DNA): TGTGCCAGCAGCAAGATTGTGACCGGGGAGCTGTTTTTT. This codes for CASSKIVTGELFF.